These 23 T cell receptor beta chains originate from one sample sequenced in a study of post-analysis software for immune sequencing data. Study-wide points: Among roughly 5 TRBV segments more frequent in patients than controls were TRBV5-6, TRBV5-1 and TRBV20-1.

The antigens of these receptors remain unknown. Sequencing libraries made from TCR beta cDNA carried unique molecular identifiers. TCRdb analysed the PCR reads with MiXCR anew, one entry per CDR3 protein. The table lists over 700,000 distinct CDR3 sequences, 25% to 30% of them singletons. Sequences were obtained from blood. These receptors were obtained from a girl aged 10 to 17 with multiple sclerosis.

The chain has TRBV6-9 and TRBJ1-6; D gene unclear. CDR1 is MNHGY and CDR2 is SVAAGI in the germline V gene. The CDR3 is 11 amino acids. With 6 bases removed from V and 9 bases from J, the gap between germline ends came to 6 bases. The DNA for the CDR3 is TGTGCCAGCAGGGGATGTTCACCCCTCCACTTT. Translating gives CASRGCSPLHF.

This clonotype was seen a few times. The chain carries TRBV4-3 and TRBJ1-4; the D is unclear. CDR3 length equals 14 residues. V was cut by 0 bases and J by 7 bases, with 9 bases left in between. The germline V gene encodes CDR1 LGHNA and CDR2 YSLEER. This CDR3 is CASSQDVYGEKLFF. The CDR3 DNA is TGCGCCAGCAGCCAAGATGTTTACGGTGAAAAACTGTTTTTT.

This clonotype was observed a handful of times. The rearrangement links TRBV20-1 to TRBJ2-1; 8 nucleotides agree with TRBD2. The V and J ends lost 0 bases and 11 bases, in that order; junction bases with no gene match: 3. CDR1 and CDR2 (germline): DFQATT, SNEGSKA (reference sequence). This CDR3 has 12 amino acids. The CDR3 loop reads CSARDGSGKQFF. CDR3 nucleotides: TGCAGTGCTAGAGATGGTAGCGGGAAGCAGTTCTTC.

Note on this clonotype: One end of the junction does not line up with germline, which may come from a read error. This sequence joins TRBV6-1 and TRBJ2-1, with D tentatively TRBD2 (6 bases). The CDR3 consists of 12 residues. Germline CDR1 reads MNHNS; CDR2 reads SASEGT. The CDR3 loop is CASGTFYSEQFF. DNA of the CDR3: TGTGCCAGCGGGACTTTCTACAGTGAGCAGTTCTTC.

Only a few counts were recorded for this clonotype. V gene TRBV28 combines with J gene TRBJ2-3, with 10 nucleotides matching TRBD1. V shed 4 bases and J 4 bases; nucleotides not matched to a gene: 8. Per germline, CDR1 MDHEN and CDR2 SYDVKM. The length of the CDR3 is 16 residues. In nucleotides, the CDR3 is TGTGCCAGCAGTTCACCCCCGGGACAGGGGCCAGATACGCAGTATTTT. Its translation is CASSSPPGQGPDTQYF.

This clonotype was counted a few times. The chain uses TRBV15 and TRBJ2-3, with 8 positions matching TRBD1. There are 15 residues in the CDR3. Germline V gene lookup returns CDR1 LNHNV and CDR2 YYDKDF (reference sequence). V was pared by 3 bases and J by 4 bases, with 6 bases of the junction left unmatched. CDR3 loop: CATSSRTGNSDTQYF. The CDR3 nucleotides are TGTGCCACCAGCAGCAGGACAGGGAATTCAGATACGCAGTATTTT.

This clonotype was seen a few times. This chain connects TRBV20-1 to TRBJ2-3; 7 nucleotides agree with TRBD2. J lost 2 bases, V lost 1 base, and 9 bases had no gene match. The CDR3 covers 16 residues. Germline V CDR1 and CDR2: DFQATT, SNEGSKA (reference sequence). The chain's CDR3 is CSARGERDYPTDTQYF. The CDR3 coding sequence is TGCAGTGCTAGAGGGGAGCGGGACTACCCCACAGATACGCAGTATTTT.

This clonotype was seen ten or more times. CDR3 nucleotides: TGCAGCGCTTCAAGCTCTGGGGCCAACGTCCTGACTTTC. Translated: CSASSSGANVLTF. This chain links TRBV29-1 with TRBJ2-6, with D unresolved. Trimming left V 7 bases short and J 0 bases short, with 7 bases between. Per the germline V gene, CDR1 is SQVTM and CDR2 is ANQGSEA. This CDR3 is 13 amino acids long.

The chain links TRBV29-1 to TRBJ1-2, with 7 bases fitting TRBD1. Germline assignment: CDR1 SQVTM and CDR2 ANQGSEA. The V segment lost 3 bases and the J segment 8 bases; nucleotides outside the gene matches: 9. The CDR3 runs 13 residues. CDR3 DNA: TGCAGCGTTGAGGTTAGAGGGGGCAGCGGCTACACCTTC. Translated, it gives CSVEVRGGSGYTF.

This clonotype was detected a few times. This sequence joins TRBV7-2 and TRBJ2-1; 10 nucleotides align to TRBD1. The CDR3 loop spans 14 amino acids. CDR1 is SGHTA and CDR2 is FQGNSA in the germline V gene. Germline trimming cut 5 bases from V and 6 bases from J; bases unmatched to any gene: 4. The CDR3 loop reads CASSRRTGGNEQFF. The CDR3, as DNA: TGTGCCAGCAGCCGGAGGACAGGGGGCAATGAGCAGTTCTTC.

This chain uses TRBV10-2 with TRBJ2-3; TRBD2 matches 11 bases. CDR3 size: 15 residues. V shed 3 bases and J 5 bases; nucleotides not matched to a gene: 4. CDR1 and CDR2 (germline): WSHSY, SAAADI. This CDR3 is CASSDLAGGIDTQYF. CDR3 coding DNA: TGCGCCAGCAGTGATCTAGCGGGAGGAATAGATACGCAGTATTTT.

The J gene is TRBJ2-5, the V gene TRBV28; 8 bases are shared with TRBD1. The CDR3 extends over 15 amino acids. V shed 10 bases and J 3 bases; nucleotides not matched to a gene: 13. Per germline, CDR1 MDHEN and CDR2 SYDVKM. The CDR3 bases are TGTGCCACCAACCCGGACAGGGAAATCAAAGAGACCCAGTACTTC. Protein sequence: CATNPDREIKETQYF.

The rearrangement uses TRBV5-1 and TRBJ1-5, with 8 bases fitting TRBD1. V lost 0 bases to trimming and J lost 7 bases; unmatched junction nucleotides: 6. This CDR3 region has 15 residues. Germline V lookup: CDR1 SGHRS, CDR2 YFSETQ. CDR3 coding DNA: TGCGCCAGCAGCTTGGCTGCCAGGGGGCAACAGCCCCAGCATTTT. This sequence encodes CASSLAARGQQPQHF.

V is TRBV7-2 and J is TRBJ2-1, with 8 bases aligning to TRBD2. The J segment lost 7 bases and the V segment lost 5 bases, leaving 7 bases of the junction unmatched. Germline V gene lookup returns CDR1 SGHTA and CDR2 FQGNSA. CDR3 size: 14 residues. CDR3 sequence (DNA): TGTGCCAGCAGCGTTATCGGGGGGGGAAATGAGCAGTTCTTC. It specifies CASSVIGGGNEQFF.

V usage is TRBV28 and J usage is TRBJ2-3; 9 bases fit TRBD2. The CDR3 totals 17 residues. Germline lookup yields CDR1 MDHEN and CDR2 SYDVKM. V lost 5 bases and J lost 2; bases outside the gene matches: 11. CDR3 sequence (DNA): TGTGCCAGCAGTAAATTGGGACTAGCCTCATTCACAGATACGCAGTATTTT. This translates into CASSKLGLASFTDTQYF.

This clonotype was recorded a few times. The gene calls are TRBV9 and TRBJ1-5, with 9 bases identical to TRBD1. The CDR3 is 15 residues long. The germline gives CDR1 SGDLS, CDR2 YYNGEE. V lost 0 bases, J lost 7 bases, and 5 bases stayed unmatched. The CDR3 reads CASSVGGQGRQPQHF. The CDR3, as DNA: TGTGCCAGCAGCGTAGGGGGACAGGGTAGGCAGCCCCAGCATTTT.

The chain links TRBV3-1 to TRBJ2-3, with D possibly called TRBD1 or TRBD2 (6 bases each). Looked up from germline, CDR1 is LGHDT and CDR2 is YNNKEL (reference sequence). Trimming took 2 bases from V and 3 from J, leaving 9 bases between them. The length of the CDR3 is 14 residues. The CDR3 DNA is TGTGCCAGCAGCCAACGGGGGCTGACAGATACGCAGTATTTT. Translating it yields CASSQRGLTDTQYF.

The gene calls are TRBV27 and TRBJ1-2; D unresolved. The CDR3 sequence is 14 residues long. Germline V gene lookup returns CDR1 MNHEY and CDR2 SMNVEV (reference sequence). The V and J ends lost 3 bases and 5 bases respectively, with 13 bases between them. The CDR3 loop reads CASSFLGPNYGYTF. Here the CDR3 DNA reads TGTGCCAGCAGTTTCCTAGGGCCAAATTATGGCTACACCTTC.

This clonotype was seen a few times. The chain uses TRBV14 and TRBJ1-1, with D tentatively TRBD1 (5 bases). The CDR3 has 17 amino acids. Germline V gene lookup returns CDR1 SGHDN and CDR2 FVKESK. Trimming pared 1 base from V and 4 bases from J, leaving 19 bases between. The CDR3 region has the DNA TGTGCCAGCAGCCAAGTACGAGGGGCGCCGGGCGGCACTGAAGCTTTCTTT. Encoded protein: CASSQVRGAPGGTEAFF.

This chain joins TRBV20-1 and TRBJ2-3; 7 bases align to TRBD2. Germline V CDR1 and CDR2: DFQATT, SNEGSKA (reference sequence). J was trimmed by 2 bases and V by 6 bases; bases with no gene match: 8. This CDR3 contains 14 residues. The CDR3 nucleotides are TGCAGTGCCTCTAGACAGCGGGACACAGATACGCAGTATTTT. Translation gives CSASRQRDTDTQYF.

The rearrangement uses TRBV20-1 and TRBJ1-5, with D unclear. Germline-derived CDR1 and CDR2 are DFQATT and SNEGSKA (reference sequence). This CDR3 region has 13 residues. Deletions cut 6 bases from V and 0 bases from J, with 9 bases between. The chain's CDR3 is CSAMGISNQPQHF. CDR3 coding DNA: TGCAGTGCCATGGGGATTAGCAATCAGCCCCAGCATTTT.

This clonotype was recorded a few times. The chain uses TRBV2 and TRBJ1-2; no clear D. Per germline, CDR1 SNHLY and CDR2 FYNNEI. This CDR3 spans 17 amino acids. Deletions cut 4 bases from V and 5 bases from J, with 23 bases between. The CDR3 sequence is CASSGRGEGSVDYGYTF. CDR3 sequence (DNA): TGTGCCAGCAGTGGACGTGGGGAGGGAAGTGTGGATTATGGCTACACCTTC.

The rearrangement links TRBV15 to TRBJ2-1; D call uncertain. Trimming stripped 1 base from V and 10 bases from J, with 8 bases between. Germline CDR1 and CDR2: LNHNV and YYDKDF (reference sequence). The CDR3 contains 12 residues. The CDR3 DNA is TGTGCCACCAGCAGAGTTGGGTGGGAGCAGTTCTTC. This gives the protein CATSRVGWEQFF.